These T cell receptor beta chains were read from a single sample in a study of OX40 agonist ivuxolimab in advanced cancers. Using immunoSEQ multiplex PCR, the repertoire was profiled, and TCRdb retains in-frame clones only, with some absent. This sample has about 58,000 clones; 81% occur once, and the top ten carry around 0.71%. The sequencing used CD4+ or CD8+ T cells sorted from blood, collected in a trial of the OX40 agonist ivuxolimab. Receptors originate from an adult with an advanced solid tumor such as melanoma, head and neck, liver or kidney cancer. CDR3s include the opening cysteine and the closing phenylalanine or tryptophan. The D gene is left open where the match is weak. Clone size is stated in some rows and not others, as once, few, many or a class when expanded.

j_call,d_call,clone_size,v_call,cdr3_aa,cdr3_nt
TRBJ1-1,.,.,TRBV10-1,CASSEAGVNTEAFF,TGCGCCAGCAGTGAGGCAGGGGTGAACACTGAAGCTTTCTTT
TRBJ2-5,.,.,TRBV5-1,CASSGGREKETQYF,TGCGCCAGCAGCGGAGGAAGGGAAAAAGAGACCCAGTACTTC
TRBJ2-7,TRBD2,.,TRBV7-3,CASSLGGGLYEQYF,TGTGCCAGCAGCTTAGGCGGGGGGCTATACGAGCAGTACTTC
TRBJ1-2,.,.,TRBV19,CASTPGVLNYGYTF,TGTGCCAGTACACCAGGGGTACTTAACTATGGCTACACCTTC
TRBJ2-1,TRBD2,.,TRBV19,CASSPGTSGNEQFF,TGTGCCAGTTCCCCCGGGACTAGCGGCAATGAGCAGTTCTTC
TRBJ2-3,TRBD2,.,TRBV11-1,CASSSGLAGEVDTQYF,TGTGCCAGCAGCTCCGGACTAGCGGGGGAGGTAGATACGCAGTATTTT
TRBJ2-6,.,.,TRBV2,CASRGQPSGANVLTF,TGTGCCAGCAGAGGACAGCCCTCTGGGGCCAACGTCCTGACTTTC
TRBJ2-7,.,.,TRBV6-5,CASSEARFYEQYF,TGTGCCAGCAGTGAAGCCCGGTTCTACGAGCAGTACTTC
TRBJ2-3,TRBD2,.,TRBV7-2,CASSPVAGGYTDTQYF,TGTGCCAGCAGCCCAGTAGCGGGGGGATACACAGATACGCAGTATTTT
TRBJ1-1,TRBD1,.,TRBV6-4,CASPTVSTGGIWVTEAFF,TGTGCCAGTCCTACGGTCTCTACAGGGGGCATCTGGGTAACTGAAGCTTTCTTT
TRBJ2-7,TRBD1,few,TRBV7-9,CASSWGQVKEQYF,TGTGCCAGCAGTTGGGGACAGGTTAAGGAGCAGTACTTC
TRBJ2-2,TRBD1,few,TRBV2,CASSLGQGESGELFF,TGTGCCAGCAGTTTGGGACAGGGGGAGAGCGGGGAGCTGTTTTTT
TRBJ2-2,.,.,TRBV11-2,CASSRSMNTGELFF,TGTGCCAGCAGCCGGTCAATGAACACCGGGGAGCTGTTTTTT
TRBJ2-7,.,few,TRBV6-1,CASNPGPSSYEQYF,TGTGCCAGCAACCCGGGTCCCAGCTCCTACGAGCAGTACTTC
TRBJ2-4,.,.,TRBV6-1,CASSEIDTEGIQYF,TGTGCCAGCAGTGAAATAGATACGGAAGGGATTCAGTACTTC
TRBJ1-1,.,once,TRBV6-6,CASSSDELNTEAFF,TGTGCCAGCAGTTCCGACGAGCTGAACACTGAAGCTTTCTTT
TRBJ1-2,TRBD1,.,TRBV18,CASSPDRQGGNTF,TGTGCCAGCTCACCGGACCGACAGGGTGGAAACACCTTC
TRBJ1-6,.,.,TRBV19,CASRGDGPLHF,TGTGCCAGTAGGGGGGATGGACCCCTCCACTTT
TRBJ2-1,.,.,TRBV7-9,CASSGPTYNEQFF,TGTGCCAGCAGTGGGCCTACCTACAATGAGCAGTTCTTC
TRBJ2-4,TRBD1,.,TRBV5-1,CASSGGNTKNIQYF,TGCGCCAGTTCAGGGGGCAATACCAAAAACATTCAGTACTTC